Described below is a single TCR beta chain sequence and its context. Its target is not known. These data originate in a study of CD8 T cells in Susac syndrome. For the study at large: There were Susac syndrome patients who were therapy-naive at blood draw, others on corticosteroids, and others on intravenous immunoglobulin alone. Study-wide results and limits: It was acknowledged in the study that its TCR sequencing and HLA analysis involved a relatively small number of individuals.

From blood CD8+ and CD4+ T cells, TCR beta sequences were generated. V was pared by 7 bases and J by 6 bases, with 10 bases between. The germline V gene encodes CDR1 LNHDA and CDR2 SQIVND (reference sequence). CDR3 length: 12 amino acids. Random-hexamer reverse transcription was applied to roughly 0.45 to 1 ug RNA. TCRdb recomputed calls from the immunoSEQ multiplex PCR reads with MiXCR, one row per CDR3 protein. The sample includes about 180,000 distinct CDR3 sequences, approximately 94% of them seen just once. What was sequenced was CD4+ T cells from PBMCs. The V call is TRBV19, the J call TRBJ2-4; D is possibly TRBD1 (5 bases). The sequence was obtained from a human donor with Susac syndrome. The CDR3: CASTQGGNIQYF. The CDR3 nucleotides are TGTGCCAGTACTCAGGGTGGAAACATTCAGTACTTC.